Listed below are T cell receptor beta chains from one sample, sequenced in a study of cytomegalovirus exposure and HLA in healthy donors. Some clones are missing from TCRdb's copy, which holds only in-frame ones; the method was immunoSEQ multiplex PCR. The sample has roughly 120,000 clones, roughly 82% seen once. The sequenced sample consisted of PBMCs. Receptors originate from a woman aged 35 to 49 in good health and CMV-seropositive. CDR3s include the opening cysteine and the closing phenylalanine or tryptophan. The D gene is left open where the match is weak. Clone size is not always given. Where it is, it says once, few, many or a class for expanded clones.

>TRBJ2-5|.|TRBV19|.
TGTGCCAGTAGTATGGGGCAGAGAAAGACCCAGTACTTC
CASSMGQRKTQYF
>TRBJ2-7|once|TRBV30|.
TGTGCCTGGACCGGGACACCAACCTACGAGCAGTACTTC
CAWTGTPTYEQYF
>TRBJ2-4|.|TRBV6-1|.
TGTGCCAGCAGTGAAGCACCGGGGAATGGAAACATTCAGTACTTC
CASSEAPGNGNIQYF
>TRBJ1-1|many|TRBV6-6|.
TGTGCCAGCAGTGGTTGGCGGAGTGAAGCTTTCTTT
CASSGWRSEAFF
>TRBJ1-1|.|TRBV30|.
TGTGCCTGGAGTCGATATACGGGAGACACTGAAGCTTTCTTT
CAWSRYTGDTEAFF
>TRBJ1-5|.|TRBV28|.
TGTGCCAGCACTAGGACAGTCAGCAATCAGCCCCAGCATTTT
CASTRTVSNQPQHF
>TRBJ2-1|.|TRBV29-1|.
TGCAGCGTGCCTTACAGGAGCTCCTACAATGAGCAGTTCTTC
CSVPYRSSYNEQFF
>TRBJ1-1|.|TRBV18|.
TGTGCCAGCTCACCACCGGCGGGGAACACTGAAGCTTTCTTT
CASSPPAGNTEAFF
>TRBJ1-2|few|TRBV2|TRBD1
TGTGCCAGCAGTAGACAGGGGTACTATGGCTACACCTTC
CASSRQGYYGYTF
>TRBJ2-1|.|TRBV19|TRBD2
TGTGCCACCTCAGCAACGGGACTACCCAACAATGAGCAGTTCTTC
CATSATGLPNNEQFF
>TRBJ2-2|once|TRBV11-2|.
TGTGCCAGCAGCCCCTTAGCGGCTAACACCGGGGAGCTGTTTTTT
CASSPLAANTGELFF
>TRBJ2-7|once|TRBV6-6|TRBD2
TGTGCCAGCAGTTACCTCCTCGCGGGAGGGGACGAGCAGTACTTC
CASSYLLAGGDEQYF
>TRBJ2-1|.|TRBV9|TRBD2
TGTGCCAGCAGCGCAAGCGGGACCTCACACAATGAGCAGTTCTTC
CASSASGTSHNEQFF
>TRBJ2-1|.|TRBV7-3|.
TGTGCCAGCAGCTCTCCGGGACTTGTTCGTCAGTTCTTC
CASSSPGLVRQFF
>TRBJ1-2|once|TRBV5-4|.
TGTGCCAGCAGCTTGGGCAGGACTACTAACTATGGCTACACCTTC
CASSLGRTTNYGYTF
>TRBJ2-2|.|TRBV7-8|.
TGTGCCAGCAGCCCCCGGCTGCAGGTCGGGGCCGGGGAGCTGTTTTTT
CASSPRLQVGAGELFF
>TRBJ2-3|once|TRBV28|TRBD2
TGTGCCAGCAGTTCCTGGGGAGGGGGCACAGATACGCAGTATTTT
CASSSWGGGTDTQYF
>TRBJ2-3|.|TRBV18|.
TGTGCCAGCTCACCGACTGCCCTCTTTGCCACAGATACGCAGTATTTT
CASSPTALFATDTQYF
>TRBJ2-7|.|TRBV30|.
TGTGCCTGGAGCAAGGGGTCCGACTACGAGCAGTACTTC
CAWSKGSDYEQYF
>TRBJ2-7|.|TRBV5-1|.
TGCGCCAGCAGCCTGACACAAGCCTACGAGCAGTACTTC
CASSLTQAYEQYF